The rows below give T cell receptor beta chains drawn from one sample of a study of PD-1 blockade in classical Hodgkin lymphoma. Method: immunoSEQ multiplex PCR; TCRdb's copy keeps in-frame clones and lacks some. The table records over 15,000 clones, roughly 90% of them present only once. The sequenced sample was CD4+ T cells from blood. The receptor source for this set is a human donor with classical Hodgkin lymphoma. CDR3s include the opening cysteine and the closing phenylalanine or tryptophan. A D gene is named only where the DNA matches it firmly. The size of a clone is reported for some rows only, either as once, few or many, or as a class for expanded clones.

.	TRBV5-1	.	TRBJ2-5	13	CASSVEGQETQYF	TGCGCCAGCAGCGTGGAGGGCCAAGAGACCCAGTACTTC
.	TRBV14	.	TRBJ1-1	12	CASSQQVPHAFF	TGTGCCAGCAGCCAACAGGTCCCCCACGCTTTCTTT
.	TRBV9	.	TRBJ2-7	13	CASSVNPHYEQYF	TGTGCCAGCAGCGTAAATCCGCACTACGAGCAGTACTTC
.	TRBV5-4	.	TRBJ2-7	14	CASSAKTEDYEQYF	TGTGCCAGCAGCGCTAAGACGGAGGACTACGAGCAGTACTTC
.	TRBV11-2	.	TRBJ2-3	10	CASSSNTQYF	TGTGCCAGCAGCTCAAATACGCAGTATTTT
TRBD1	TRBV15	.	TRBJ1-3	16	CATSRGQGDSGNTIYF	TGTGCCACCAGCAGGGGACAGGGCGACTCTGGAAACACCATATATTTT
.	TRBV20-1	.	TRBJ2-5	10	CSAFLETQYF	TGCAGTGCCTTTCTGGAGACCCAGTACTTC
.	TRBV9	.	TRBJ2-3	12	CASGADTDTQYF	TGTGCCAGCGGAGCAGACACAGATACGCAGTATTTT
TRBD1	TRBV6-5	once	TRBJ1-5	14	CASSPGTGNQPQHF	TGTGCCAGCAGTCCCGGGACAGGCAATCAGCCCCAGCATTTT
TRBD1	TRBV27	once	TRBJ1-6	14	CASSRDRNNSPLHF	TGTGCCAGCAGCCGGGACAGAAATAATTCACCCCTCCACTTT
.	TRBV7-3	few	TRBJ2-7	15	CASSLSGTVGVEQYF	TGTGCCAGCAGCTTAAGCGGGACCGTAGGCGTGGAGCAGTACTTC
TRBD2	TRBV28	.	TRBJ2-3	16	CASSLTSGYRTDTQYF	TGTGCCAGCAGTTTAACTAGCGGTTATCGCACAGATACGCAGTATTTT
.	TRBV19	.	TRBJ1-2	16	CASSIRIPGRNYGYTF	TGTGCCAGTAGTATTAGGATACCAGGGCGTAACTATGGCTACACCTTC
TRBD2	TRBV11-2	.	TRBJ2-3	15	CASSLLAGGADTQYF	TGTGCCAGCAGCCTTCTAGCGGGAGGGGCAGATACGCAGTATTTT
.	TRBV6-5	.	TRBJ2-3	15	CASSYWQGRSDTQYF	TGTGCCAGCAGTTACTGGCAGGGACGGTCAGATACGCAGTATTTT
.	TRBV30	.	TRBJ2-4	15	CAWSVQPTAKNIQYF	TGTGCCTGGAGTGTACAACCGACAGCCAAAAACATTCAGTACTTC
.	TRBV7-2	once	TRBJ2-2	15	CASSLVWGFAGELFF	TGTGCCAGCAGCTTAGTTTGGGGTTTCGCCGGGGAGCTGTTTTTT
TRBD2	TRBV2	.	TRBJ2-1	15	CASSPGTSSYNEQFF	TGTGCCAGCAGTCCCGGGACTAGCAGCTACAATGAGCAGTTCTTC
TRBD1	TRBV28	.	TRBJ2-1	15	CASSVAAGGASEQFF	TGTGCCAGCAGTGTCGCGGCAGGGGGCGCCAGTGAGCAGTTCTTC
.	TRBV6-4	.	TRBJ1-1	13	CASSNTGNTEAFF	TGTGCCAGCAGTAATACAGGGAACACTGAAGCTTTCTTT
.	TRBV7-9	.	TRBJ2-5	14	CASSLDPGQETQYF	TGTGCCAGCAGCTTAGATCCGGGCCAAGAGACCCAGTACTTC
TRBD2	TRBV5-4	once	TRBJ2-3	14	CASSLEAGGGTQYF	TGTGCCAGCAGCTTGGAAGCGGGAGGTGGTACGCAGTATTTT
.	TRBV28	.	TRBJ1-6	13	CASSLTENSPLHF	TGTGCCAGCAGTTTAACGGAGAATTCACCCCTCCACTTT
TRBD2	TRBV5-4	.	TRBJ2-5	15	CASSLAGGYEETQYF	TGTGCCAGCTCTCTAGCGGGAGGGTATGAAGAGACCCAGTACTTC
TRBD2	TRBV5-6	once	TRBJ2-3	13	CASSSTSGRTQYF	TGTGCCAGCAGCTCAACTAGCGGGAGGACGCAGTATTTT
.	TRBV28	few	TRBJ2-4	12	CASTRDKNIQYF	TGTGCCAGTACTCGGGACAAAAACATTCAGTACTTC
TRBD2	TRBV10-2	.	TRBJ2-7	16	CASSEPILWPGRGQYF	TGCGCCAGCAGTGAGCCTATCCTCTGGCCCGGGAGGGGGCAGTACTTC
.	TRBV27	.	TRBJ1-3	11	CASRDGNTIYF	TGTGCCAGCCGGGACGGAAACACCATATATTTT
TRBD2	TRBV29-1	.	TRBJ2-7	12	CSVQREAHEQYF	TGCAGCGTTCAGCGGGAGGCCCACGAGCAGTACTTC
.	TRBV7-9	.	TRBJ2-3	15	CASQPQGHSTDTQYF	TGTGCCAGTCAACCGCAGGGGCATAGCACAGATACGCAGTATTTT